This TCR beta chain was sequenced during a study of cytomegalovirus exposure and HLA in healthy donors. Overall study context: The study's early data release held approximately 91 million unique TCRs from HLA-typed donors.

Study conclusions and caveats: In a later analysis, a genetic analysis reported fewer productive-TCR N-insertions in an Asian-associated ancestry cluster than the cohort average.

The PCR had 60 Vbeta and 13 Jbeta primers. Some clones are missing from TCRdb's copy, which holds only in-frame ones; the method was immunoSEQ multiplex PCR. The sample consists of about 140,000 clones, roughly 76% of them appearing once. Germline V gene data show CDR1 as SGHAT and CDR2 as FQNNGV. Trimming took off 5 bases at V and 4 bases at J, with 14 bases between the two ends. The CDR3 length is 15 residues. In regard to this clone: The antigen remains unidentified.

Those who donated were healthy bone marrow donors. The sequenced sample was PBMCs. This chain connects TRBV11-2 to TRBJ1-4, with unresolved D. The TCR was taken from a female donor in good health and CMV-seronegative. CDR3 loop: CASSPSVSGNEKLFF. In nucleotides, the CDR3 is TGTGCCAGCAGCCCCTCGGTGTCCGGTAATGAAAAACTGTTTTTT.